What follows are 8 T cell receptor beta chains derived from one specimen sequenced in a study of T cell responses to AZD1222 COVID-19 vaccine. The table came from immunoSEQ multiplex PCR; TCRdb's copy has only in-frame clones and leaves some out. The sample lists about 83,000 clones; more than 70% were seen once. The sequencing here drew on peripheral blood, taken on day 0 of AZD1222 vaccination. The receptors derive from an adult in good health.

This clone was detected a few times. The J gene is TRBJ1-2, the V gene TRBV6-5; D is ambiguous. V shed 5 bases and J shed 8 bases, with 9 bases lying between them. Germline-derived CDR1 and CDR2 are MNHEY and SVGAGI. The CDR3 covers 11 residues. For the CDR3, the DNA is TGTGCCAGCAGTAAGACTTACGGCTACACCTTC. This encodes CASSKTYGYTF.

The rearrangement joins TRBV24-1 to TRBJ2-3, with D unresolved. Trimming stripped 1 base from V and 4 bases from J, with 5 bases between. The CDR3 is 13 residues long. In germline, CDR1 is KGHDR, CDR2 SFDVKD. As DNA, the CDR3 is TGTGCCACCAGTGATTTAATCGCAGATACGCAGTATTTT. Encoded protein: CATSDLIADTQYF.

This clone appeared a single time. This chain's CDR3 is CASSLDLDEQYF. The CDR3 DNA reads as TGTGCCAGCAGCTTAGACCTGGACGAGCAGTACTTC. The chain joins TRBV11-2 to TRBJ2-7, with no clear D. V dropped 0 bases and J dropped 5 bases, with 5 bases sitting between them. The germline CDR1 and CDR2 sequences are SGHAT and FQNNGV. This CDR3 region has 12 residues.

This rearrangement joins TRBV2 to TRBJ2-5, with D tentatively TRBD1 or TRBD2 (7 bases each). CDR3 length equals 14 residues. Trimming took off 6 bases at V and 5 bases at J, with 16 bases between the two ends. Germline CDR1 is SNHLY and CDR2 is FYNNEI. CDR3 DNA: TGTGCCAGCAGGACCCAGGGGGGGGTGGAGACCCAGTACTTC. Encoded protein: CASRTQGGVETQYF.

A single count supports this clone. The DNA of the CDR3 is TGTGCCAGCAGCTCCGGACAGAACACCGGGGAGCTGTTTTTT. Translated: CASSSGQNTGELFF. The rearrangement joins TRBV7-2 to TRBJ2-2, with D perhaps TRBD1 (5 bases). V lost 4 bases, J lost 1 base, and 7 bases lay in between. This CDR3 comprises 14 residues. CDR1 and CDR2 (germline): SGHTA, FQGNSA.

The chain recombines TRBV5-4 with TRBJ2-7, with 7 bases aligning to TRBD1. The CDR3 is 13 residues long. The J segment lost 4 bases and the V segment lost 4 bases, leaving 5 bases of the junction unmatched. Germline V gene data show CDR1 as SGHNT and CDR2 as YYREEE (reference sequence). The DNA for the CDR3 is TGTGCCAGCAGCAGGGACAGCCCTTACGAGCAGTACTTC. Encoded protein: CASSRDSPYEQYF. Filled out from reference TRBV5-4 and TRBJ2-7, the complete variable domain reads ETGVTQSPTHLIKTRGQQVTLRCSSQSGHNTVSWYQQALGQGPQFIFQYYREEENGRGNFPPRFSGLQFPNYSSELNVNALELDDSALYLCASSRDSPYEQYFGPGTRLTVT.

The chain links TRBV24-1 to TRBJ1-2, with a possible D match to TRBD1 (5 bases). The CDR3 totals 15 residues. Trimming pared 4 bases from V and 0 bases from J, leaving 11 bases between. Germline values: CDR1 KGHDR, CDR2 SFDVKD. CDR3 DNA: TGTGCCACCAGTGACCCCGACAGTGCTAACTATGGCTACACCTTC. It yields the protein CATSDPDSANYGYTF.

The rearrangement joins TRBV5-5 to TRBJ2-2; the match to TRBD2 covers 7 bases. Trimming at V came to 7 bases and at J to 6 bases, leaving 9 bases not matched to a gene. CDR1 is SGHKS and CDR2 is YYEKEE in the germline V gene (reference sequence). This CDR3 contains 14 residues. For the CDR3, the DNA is TGTGCCAGCGGCCTAAGAGCGGGACCCGGGGAGCTGTTTTTT. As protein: CASGLRAGPGELFF.